These 21 T cell receptor beta chains originate from one sample sequenced in a study of T cell responses to AZD1222 COVID-19 vaccine. Profiling relied on immunoSEQ multiplex PCR, and the TCRdb table lists in-frame clones only, not all of them. The top ten hold approximately 15% of the sample, which has 90,000 to 100,000 clones, 88% seen once. This material consisted of peripheral blood, taken 28 days after the second AZD1222 dose. These receptors were collected from an adult who received the AZD1222 COVID-19 vaccine.

The chain couples TRBV29-1 to TRBJ1-1, with D possibly TRBD1 on 5 matching bases. Germline lookup yields CDR1 SQVTM and CDR2 ANQGSEA. The CDR3 is 14 residues long. Trimming took off 7 bases at V and 1 base at J, with 16 bases between the two ends. CDR3 in amino acids: CSGGEGSGNTEAFF. The CDR3 bases are TGCAGCGGAGGGGAGGGGAGCGGGAACACTGAAGCTTTCTTT.

The V and J genes are TRBV5-1 and TRBJ1-4; tentative D call: TRBD1 (6 bases). CDR1 is SGHRS, CDR2 YFSETQ, per germline. This CDR3 is built from 18 residues. With 0 bases removed from V and 2 bases from J, the gap between germline ends came to 17 bases. CDR3 sequence reads: CASSLAPRGVTTNEKLFF. CDR3 DNA sequence: TGCGCCAGCAGCTTGGCACCTAGGGGGGTGACGACTAATGAAAAACTGTTTTTT.

This clone was picked up one time. The rearrangement uses TRBV2 and TRBJ2-7; a weak D match, TRBD2 (6 bases). The V end was cut by 6 bases, the J end by 7 bases, with 25 bases between. The CDR3 has 16 amino acids. The germline V gene has CDR1 SNHLY and CDR2 FYNNEI. The CDR3 region is CASRLLAAGVGGEQYF. In nucleotides, the CDR3 is TGTGCCAGCAGGTTATTAGCGGCAGGAGTTGGGGGGGAGCAGTACTTC.

The chain links TRBV5-4 to TRBJ1-1, with 8 bases matching TRBD1. After removal of 5 bases from V and 5 bases from J, the junction contained 8 bases not matched to a gene. CDR1 is SGHNT, CDR2 YYREEE, per germline (reference sequence). The CDR3 sequence is 14 residues long. DNA of the CDR3: TGTGCCAGCAGGCCAACAGGGGGGAAAACTGAAGCTTTCTTT. Its translation: CASRPTGGKTEAFF.

The chain couples TRBV7-2 to TRBJ1-4; D uncertain. CDR1 and CDR2 (germline): SGHTA, FQGNSA. The V end lost 4 bases, the J end lost 3 bases, and 18 bases lay between the germline ends. The CDR3 is 17 residues long. The CDR3 reads CASSSPSGVRANEKLFF. The CDR3 region has the DNA TGTGCCAGCAGCTCGCCCTCTGGGGTTAGGGCTAATGAAAAACTGTTTTTT.

This sequence joins TRBV14 and TRBJ2-7; 7 bases are a match to TRBD1. This CDR3 is built from 15 residues. Germline CDR1 is SGHDN and CDR2 is FVKESK. J lost 3 bases, V lost 1 base, and 6 bases had no gene match. DNA of the CDR3: TGTGCCAGCAGCCAAGTCGAGACAGGGATCTACGAGCAGTACTTC. The encoded protein is CASSQVETGIYEQYF.

This clone was seen only once. V is TRBV30 and J is TRBJ2-5; D gene ambiguous. V dropped 0 bases and J dropped 9 bases, with 8 bases sitting between them. The CDR3 has 11 residues. Germline V gene sequence: CDR1 GTSNPN, CDR2 SVGIG (reference sequence). DNA of the CDR3: TGTGCCTGGAGTGTATCGGATTCCCAGTACTTC. Translation: CAWSVSDSQYF.

This clone was observed once. The V call is TRBV20-1, the J call TRBJ1-1; D is unclear. The CDR3 sequence is 13 residues long. Trimming cost V 3 bases and J 4 bases, with 12 bases left between them. Germline V gene data show CDR1 as DFQATT and CDR2 as SNEGSKA (reference sequence). The CDR3 is CSASFQIGTEAFF. The CDR3 DNA reads TGCAGTGCTAGTTTCCAGATAGGCACTGAAGCTTTCTTT.

This clone was seen a handful of times. The chain combines TRBV11-2 with TRBJ1-1, with TRBD1 matching over 9 bases. Trimming at V came to 0 bases and at J to 1 base, leaving 6 bases not matched to a gene. The CDR3 contains 17 residues. Per germline, CDR1 SGHAT and CDR2 FQNNGV. The CDR3 DNA reads as TGTGCCAGCAGCTTAGAGCGGGGGACAGGGAAGAACACTGAAGCTTTCTTT. Its protein is CASSLERGTGKNTEAFF. The variable domain in full, with the rest retrieved from reference TRBV11-2 and TRBJ1-1, is EAGVAQSPRYKIIEKRQSVAFWCNPISGHATLYWYQQILGQGPKLLIQFQNNGVVDDSQLPKDRFSAERLKGVDSTLKIQPAKLEDSAVYLCASSLERGTGKNTEAFFGQGTRLTVV.

This rearrangement joins TRBV5-1 to TRBJ2-1, with no clear D. The CDR3 totals 13 residues. V was cut by 0 bases and J by 6 bases, with 7 bases left in between. In germline, CDR1 is SGHRS, CDR2 YFSETQ. DNA of the CDR3: TGCGCCAGCAGCTTGGCCTGGATCAATGAGCAGTTCTTC. This translates into CASSLAWINEQFF.

The rearrangement links TRBV19 to TRBJ2-7; 7 bases match TRBD2. Trimming at V came to 5 bases and at J to 3 bases, leaving 10 bases not matched to a gene. Germline V gene data show CDR1 as LNHDA and CDR2 as SQIVND (reference sequence). This CDR3 spans 15 amino acids. The CDR3 protein is CASSPTAGYGYEQYF. Written as DNA, the CDR3 is TGTGCCAGTAGTCCCACAGCGGGATACGGCTACGAGCAGTACTTC. Full variable domain (missing parts from reference TRBV19 and TRBJ2-7): DGGITQSPKYLFRKEGQNVTLSCEQNLNHDAMYWYRQDPGQGLRLIYYSQIVNDFQKGDIAEGYSVSREKKESFPLTVTSAQKNPTAFYLCASSPTAGYGYEQYFGPGTRLTVT.

The chain uses TRBV2 and TRBJ1-2; D not certain. Per germline, CDR1 SNHLY and CDR2 FYNNEI. Trimming cost V 5 bases and J 8 bases, with 15 bases left between them. The CDR3 runs 13 residues. As DNA, the CDR3 is TGTGCCAGCAGTTCCGGAGGGTGGGAGGGCTACACCTTC. This encodes CASSSGGWEGYTF.

The chain joins TRBV14 to TRBJ2-7, with a weak D call TRBD1 (5 bases). Deletions cut 1 base from V and 3 bases from J, with 13 bases between. The CDR3 totals 15 residues. CDR1 and CDR2 (germline): SGHDN, FVKESK. CDR3 in amino acids: CASSQVTRAVYEQYF. In DNA form, the CDR3 reads TGTGCCAGCAGCCAAGTTACCAGGGCGGTCTACGAGCAGTACTTC.

The chain joins TRBV5-5 to TRBJ1-3; perhaps TRBD1 as D (6 bases). CDR1 and CDR2 (germline): SGHKS, YYEKEE (reference sequence). The length of the CDR3 is 16 residues. V lost 0 bases and J 4 bases, leaving 14 bases between the germline ends. The CDR3 bases are TGTGCCAGCAGCTTGGACTCAGGGGCAGGGGGAAACACCATATATTTT. This sequence encodes CASSLDSGAGGNTIYF.

The chain couples TRBV6-1 to TRBJ1-1, with unresolved D. The V end lost 1 base, the J end lost 4 bases, and 10 bases lay between the germline ends. The germline gives CDR1 MNHNS, CDR2 SASEGT. CDR3 length: 14 amino acids. The CDR3 region is CASSEVGSITEAFF. The CDR3 region has the DNA TGTGCCAGCAGTGAAGTAGGGAGTATCACTGAAGCTTTCTTT.

This chain uses TRBV30 with TRBJ2-7; 9 bases align to TRBD1. CDR3 size: 13 residues. V dropped 8 bases and J dropped 3; count of bases not matched to a gene: 8. Germline values: CDR1 GTSNPN, CDR2 SVGIG (reference sequence). The CDR3 spells CARAGTGHYEQYF. The CDR3 nucleotides are TGTGCCCGAGCCGGGACAGGGCACTACGAGCAGTACTTC.

The chain links TRBV7-9 to TRBJ2-7; no firm D call. Trimming removed 5 bases from V and 3 bases from J, with 14 bases in between. The CDR3 runs 14 residues. The germline V gene encodes CDR1 SEHNR and CDR2 FQNEAQ (reference sequence). The CDR3 protein is CASSPYSDLYEQYF. The CDR3 DNA reads as TGTGCCAGCAGCCCATACTCGGATCTCTACGAGCAGTACTTC.

V and J are TRBV28 and TRBJ2-5, with TRBD2 matching over 14 bases. With V trimmed by 0 bases and J by 4 bases, 1 base remained unmatched. Germline assignment: CDR1 MDHEN and CDR2 SYDVKM. This CDR3 contains 16 residues. CDR3 nucleotides: TGTGCCAGCAGTTTATGGACTAGCGGGAGGGCAGAGACCCAGTACTTC. This codes for CASSLWTSGRAETQYF.

The chain links TRBV3-1 (or the pseudogene TRBV3-2) to TRBJ2-7; D call uncertain. CDR1 is LGHDT, CDR2 YNNKEL, per germline (reference sequence). The CDR3 consists of 15 residues. The V and J ends lost 6 bases and 0 bases respectively, with 15 bases between them. Here the CDR3 DNA reads TGTGCCAGCAGTCCCGGCCAGCGAGCCTCCTACGAGCAGTACTTC. Translated: CASSPGQRASYEQYF.

This clone showed up just once. V usage is TRBV28 and J usage is TRBJ1-1, with 9 bases identical to TRBD1. Germline CDR1 is MDHEN and CDR2 is SYDVKM. Unmatched junction bases numbered 10, after V lost 7 bases and J lost 7 bases. CDR3 length: 14 amino acids. In DNA, the CDR3 is TGTGCCAGCAACACAGGGGGCGCAGGGGGTGAAGCTTTCTTT. Its translation: CASNTGGAGGEAFF. Drawing the rest from reference TRBV28 and TRBJ1-1, the complete variable domain is DVKVTQSSRYLVKRTGEKVFLECVQDMDHENMFWYRQDPGLGLRLIYFSYDVKMKEKGDIPEGYSVSREKKERFSLILESASTNQTSMYLCASNTGGAGGEAFFGQGTRLTVV.

The chain employs TRBV28 and TRBJ2-7; D ambiguous. V was trimmed by 6 bases and J by 9 bases, leaving 15 bases between them. Germline assignment: CDR1 MDHEN and CDR2 SYDVKM. The CDR3 extends over 12 amino acids. The CDR3 region is CASSPPAVWQYF. The CDR3 DNA reads TGTGCCAGCAGCCCACCGGCAGTGTGGCAGTACTTC.